The 32 T cell receptor beta chains below come from one sample, sequenced in a study of blood T cells in healthy people across ages. Using a J-beta primer mix together with a sample-barcoded 5' primer, a second PCR was run for roughly 6 to 12 cycles. Via MiXCR, TCRdb re-called the 5' RACE reads, giving one row per CDR3 protein. This table holds some 1.8 million distinct CDR3 sequences, around 42% found once. Sequencing input: blood. These receptors all stem from a human donor in good health.

Points on this clonotype: A junction boundary mismatches the germline segment, possibly from a read error. CDR3 DNA: TGTGCCAGCAGCTTAGAATTCCAGTGGACTAGCGGGGGGGAAGCGCTAGCCAAAGACATTCAGTACTTC. As protein: CASSLEFQWTSGGEALAKDIQYF. The V gene is TRBV11-2, the J gene TRBJ2-4; 15 nucleotides agree with TRBD2. This CDR3 has 23 residues. Germline CDR1 reads SGHAT; CDR2 reads FQNNGV.

This clonotype was recorded a few times. The chain has TRBV6-5 and TRBJ2-1; D is ambiguous. Per germline, CDR1 MNHEY and CDR2 SVGAGI. The CDR3 extends over 16 amino acids. V was pared by 0 bases and J by 0 bases, with 9 bases between. CDR3 sequence (DNA): TGTGCCAGCAGTTACTCGTTGGTTAGCTCCTACAATGAGCAGTTCTTC. Protein sequence: CASSYSLVSSYNEQFF.

The rearrangement joins TRBV7-2 to TRBJ1-2; possible D gene TRBD1, 5 bases. This CDR3 is built from 15 residues. The V end was cut by 4 bases, the J end by 7 bases, with 19 bases between. Germline CDR1 SGHTA, CDR2 FQGNSA. The CDR3 DNA reads TGTGCCAGCAGCTATCCCGGGTTGTTCGGGGCTGGCTACACCTTC. Protein product: CASSYPGLFGAGYTF.

The chain couples TRBV6-1 to TRBJ2-3; 8 bases are a match to TRBD1. Germline-derived CDR1 and CDR2 are MNHNS and SASEGT. This CDR3 is 15 amino acids long. J was trimmed by 0 bases and V by 10 bases; bases with no gene match: 9. CDR3 sequence (DNA): TGTGCCATCTCCGGGACAGGATCTAGCACAGATACGCAGTATTTT. This encodes CAISGTGSSTDTQYF.

This clonotype was seen a handful of times. This chain uses TRBV20-1 with TRBJ1-1, with D uncertain. Trimming stripped 5 bases from V and 0 bases from J, with 7 bases between. CDR3 length equals 12 residues. In germline, CDR1 is DFQATT, CDR2 SNEGSKA (reference sequence). The CDR3 DNA reads as TGCAGTGCTCAGAGAATGAACACTGAAGCTTTCTTT. Its translation: CSAQRMNTEAFF.

The chain is built from TRBV10-3 and TRBJ1-2; 7 nucleotides match TRBD1. V was pared by 8 bases and J by 5 bases, with 8 bases of the junction left unmatched. The CDR3 runs to 13 residues. Germline CDR1 reads ENHRY; CDR2 reads SYGVKD. As DNA, the CDR3 is TGTGCCATCTACAGGGGCGGAGGATATGGCTACACCTTC. It yields the protein CAIYRGGGYGYTF.

This clonotype was seen a handful of times. The V and J genes are TRBV4-3 and TRBJ2-1; 8 positions agree with TRBD2. CDR3 size: 16 residues. The V segment lost 2 bases and the J segment 5 bases; nucleotides outside the gene matches: 8. Germline lookup yields CDR1 LGHNA and CDR2 YSLEER. This CDR3 reads CASSQLGAGGHNEQFF. In DNA, the CDR3 is TGCGCCAGCAGCCAATTAGGCGCGGGGGGCCACAATGAGCAGTTCTTC.

The J gene is TRBJ1-5, the V gene TRBV27; D is possibly TRBD1 (6 bases). Germline lookup yields CDR1 MNHEY and CDR2 SMNVEV (reference sequence). The CDR3 consists of 15 residues. The V end lost 4 bases, the J end lost 2 bases, and 12 bases lay between the germline ends. Here the CDR3 reads CASSYTGFGNQPQHF. In DNA, the CDR3 is TGTGCCAGCAGTTATACAGGGTTCGGCAATCAGCCCCAGCATTTT.

The gene calls are TRBV7-2 and TRBJ2-5, with 9 bases matching TRBD2. Looked up from germline, CDR1 is SGHTA and CDR2 is FQGNSA. J lost 1 base, V lost 3 bases, and 6 bases had no gene match. CDR3 size: 16 residues. DNA of the CDR3: TGTGCCAGCAGCTTCCTCTTAGCGGGGGCCCAAGAGACCCAGTACTTC. Protein product: CASSFLLAGAQETQYF.

This chain connects TRBV4-1 to TRBJ2-3; TRBD2 might be the D (6 bases). The CDR3 is made up of 14 amino acids. The V and J ends lost 3 bases and 6 bases respectively, with 13 bases between them. In germline, CDR1 is MGHRA, CDR2 YSYEKL. CDR3 DNA sequence: TGCGCCAGCAGCCAGAGGACTATGGGGGATACGCAGTATTTT. Its protein is CASSQRTMGDTQYF.

The chain has TRBV9 and TRBJ2-1; 10 bases agree with TRBD2. V trimming: 2 bases; J trimming: 0 bases; junction bases outside the gene matches: 5. CDR3 length equals 17 residues. The V gene's germline CDR1 is SGDLS and CDR2 YYNGEE. DNA of the CDR3: TGTGCCAGCAGCGTCGCTAGCGGGAGTTACTCCTACAATGAGCAGTTCTTC. Its translation: CASSVASGSYSYNEQFF.

This clonotype showed up just a few times. The chain links TRBV6-6 to TRBJ1-2; no reliable D call. The CDR3 length is 15 residues. Per germline, CDR1 MNHNY and CDR2 SVGAGI (reference sequence). Trimming left V 6 bases short and J 4 bases short, with 18 bases between. The CDR3 is CASSYRVQGPYGYTF. The CDR3 coding sequence is TGTGCCAGCAGCTATCGCGTACAAGGACCCTATGGCTACACCTTC.

The chain employs TRBV5-1 and TRBJ2-3; no reliable D call. Germline CDR1 reads SGHRS; CDR2 reads YFSETQ. Trimming took off 4 bases at V and 0 bases at J, with 6 bases between the two ends. CDR3 length: 13 residues. Here the CDR3 DNA reads TGCGCCAGCAGCATTACTAGCACAGATACGCAGTATTTT. Its translation is CASSITSTDTQYF.

In its sample, this clonotype was seen a few times. J is TRBJ2-1 and V is TRBV7-8, with D possibly TRBD2 on 5 matching bases. The germline V gene encodes CDR1 SGHVS and CDR2 FQNEAQ. There are 15 residues in the CDR3. Trimming removed 5 bases at V and 4 bases at J, with 15 bases between. CDR3 DNA sequence: TGTGCCAGCAGCGTGGGGAGACTATCGTACAATGAGCAGTTCTTC. It encodes CASSVGRLSYNEQFF.

This clonotype was counted a few times. The rearrangement uses TRBV10-3 and TRBJ1-1; no reliable D call. Between the trimmed V and J ends, which lost 0 bases and 4 bases, there was a span of 6 bases. The CDR3 extends over 13 amino acids. The germline gives CDR1 ENHRY, CDR2 SYGVKD. In DNA form, the CDR3 reads TGTGCCATCAGTGAGTCGGCGAGCACTGAAGCTTTCTTT. It is translated as CAISESASTEAFF.

This clonotype has just a few counts. The genes are TRBV7-9 and TRBJ2-2; D perhaps matches TRBD2 (6 bases). The CDR3 totals 14 residues. From germline, CDR1 is SEHNR and CDR2 FQNEAQ (reference sequence). Trimming removed 5 bases from V and 6 bases from J, with 13 bases in between. The CDR3 reads CASSPAGRAGELFF. The DNA of the CDR3 is TGTGCCAGCAGCCCGGCGGGACGGGCCGGGGAGCTGTTTTTT.

This chain uses TRBV9 with TRBJ1-6; D might be TRBD1 (5 bases). CDR3 length: 17 residues. V was cut by 4 bases and J by 7 bases, with 21 bases left in between. CDR1 and CDR2 from the germline V gene are SGDLS and YYNGEE. CDR3 nucleotides: TGTGCCAGCAGCTTAATCCCGGGGCCTGATCTGAATTCACCCCTCCACTTT. Protein: CASSLIPGPDLNSPLHF.

This clonotype has just one count. The V and J genes are TRBV11-1 and TRBJ1-1, with a weak D call TRBD1 (6 bases). The CDR3 is 15 amino acids. With 6 bases removed from V and 7 bases from J, the gap between germline ends came to 21 bases. The germline gives CDR1 SGHAT, CDR2 FQDESV (reference sequence). CDR3 nucleotide sequence: TGTGCCAGCAGTTTCCGGAACAGGGTGAGCGGTGAAGCTTTCTTT. Protein sequence: CASSFRNRVSGEAFF.

The V call is TRBV3-1, the J call TRBJ1-2, with no clear D. CDR3 size: 14 residues. V lost 1 base to trimming and J lost 4 bases, with 10 bases between them. Germline V CDR1 and CDR2: LGHDT, YNNKEL (reference sequence). The DNA for the CDR3 is TGTGCCAGCAGCCAAGGAGGAATCCCCTATGGCTACACCTTC. Its translation: CASSQGGIPYGYTF.

The chain joins TRBV7-2 to TRBJ2-6; D ambiguous. V shed 8 bases and J shed 0 bases, with 8 bases lying between them. CDR3 length: 14 amino acids. Germline values: CDR1 SGHTA, CDR2 FQGNSA. The CDR3 nucleotides read TGTGCCAGCGCATTAAGCTCTGGGGCCAACGTCCTGACTTTC. Its protein product is CASALSSGANVLTF. Looking up the rest from reference TRBV7-2 and TRBJ2-6 gives the full variable domain: GAGVSQSPSNKVTEKGKDVELRCDPISGHTALYWYRQSLGQGLEFLIYFQGNSAPDKSGLPSDRFSAERTGGSVSTLTIQRTQQEDSAVYLCASALSSGANVLTFGAGSRLTVL.

This chain links TRBV5-1 with TRBJ1-2, with TRBD1 matching 7 bases. The germline gives CDR1 SGHRS, CDR2 YFSETQ. With V trimmed by 0 bases and J by 4 bases, 6 bases remained unmatched. This CDR3 has 15 residues. CDR3: CASSLGGGDFYGYTF. The CDR3 DNA reads TGCGCCAGCAGCTTGGGAGGGGGCGATTTCTATGGCTACACCTTC.

The chain combines TRBV6-5 with TRBJ2-1; possible D gene TRBD2, 6 bases. Germline V gives CDR1 MNHEY, CDR2 SVGAGI. This CDR3 is 14 amino acids long. With 10 bases removed from V and 3 bases from J, the gap between germline ends came to 16 bases. Here the CDR3 DNA reads TGTGCCACCTCCCGAGATAGCGGCTACAATGAGCAGTTCTTC. Translation: CATSRDSGYNEQFF.

This clonotype was observed a few times. V gene TRBV7-2 combines with J gene TRBJ2-4, with TRBD1 identical over 8 bases. TRBJ2-5 matches the DNA end more closely, so the J call is doubtful. Germline V gene data show CDR1 as SGHTA and CDR2 as FQGNSA. The CDR3 totals 15 residues. The CDR3 is CASSLGRGRRKTQYF. As DNA, the CDR3 is TGTGCCAGCAGCTTAGGCAGGGGGCGTAGAAAGACCCAGTACTTC.

The chain uses TRBV20-1 and TRBJ2-7; D perhaps matches TRBD2 (6 bases). Germline CDR1 is DFQATT and CDR2 is SNEGSKA (reference sequence). This CDR3 is built from 12 residues. The ends were cut back, 3 bases at V and 9 bases at J, with 15 bases in the middle. The CDR3: CSASSGGGRQYF. CDR3 bases: TGCAGTGCTAGTTCTGGGGGAGGACGGCAGTACTTC.

This clonotype was picked up a small number of times. An end of the junction differs from the germline gene, which may be a read error. This rearrangement joins TRBV12-3 or TRBV12-4 to TRBJ2-5; D gene uncertain. This CDR3 has 12 amino acids. As DNA, the CDR3 is TGTACCAGCAGTTTTAACAAAGAGACCCAGTACTTC. Protein: CTSSFNKETQYF.

The chain has TRBV6-2 or TRBV6-3 and TRBJ1-1; TRBD1 aligns across 10 bases. The CDR3 runs 14 residues. V shed 6 bases and J 4 bases; nucleotides not matched to a gene: 5. From germline, CDR1 is MNHEY and CDR2 SVGEGT. The CDR3 DNA reads as TGTGCCAGCAGGCGACAGGGGGCTATCACTGAAGCTTTCTTT. Translating gives CASRRQGAITEAFF.

V and J are TRBV5-5 and TRBJ1-5; D gene uncertain. V was shortened by 0 bases and J by 3 bases, with 7 bases between the two germline ends. The CDR3 covers 14 residues. Germline values: CDR1 SGHKS, CDR2 YYEKEE (reference sequence). As DNA, the CDR3 is TGTGCCAGCAGCTTGGAACGGACCAATCAGCCCCAGCATTTT. It specifies CASSLERTNQPQHF.

In regard to this clonotype: A much larger clone differs by one base, so this may be a read error. This rearrangement joins TRBV5-5 to TRBJ2-3; D may be TRBD2 (6 bases). Germline V CDR1 and CDR2: SGHKS, YYEKEE (reference sequence). The CDR3 spans 15 residues. CDR3 protein: CASSPVGGFTGTQYF. The CDR3 DNA is TGTGCCAGCAGCCCGGTTGGGGGGTTTACAGGTACGCAGTATTTT. The full variable domain, in which reference TRBV5-5 and TRBJ2-3 provide the parts outside the CDR3, is DAGVTQSPTHLIKTRGQQVTLRCSPISGHKSVSWYQQVLGQGPQFIFQYYEKEERGRGNFPDRFSARQFPNYSSELNVNALLLGDSALYLCASSPVGGFTGTQYFGPGTRLTVL.

The chain uses TRBV12-3 or TRBV12-4 and TRBJ2-1; weak D call: TRBD1 (6 bases). The V and J ends lost 7 bases and 5 bases respectively, with 12 bases between them. This CDR3 is 13 amino acids long. CDR3 amino acids: CASTQDSNNEQFF. CDR3 sequence (DNA): TGTGCCAGCACCCAGGACAGCAACAATGAGCAGTTCTTC.

This chain joins TRBV12-3 or TRBV12-4 and TRBJ2-2; either TRBD1 or TRBD2 may fit D (5 bases each). The ends were cut back, 3 bases at V and 2 bases at J, with 10 bases in the middle. The CDR3 is 15 amino acids. CDR3 sequence (DNA): TGTGCCAGCAGTTTCGTCGGGACCAACACCGGGGAGCTGTTTTTT. This translates into CASSFVGTNTGELFF.

V and J are TRBV29-1 and TRBJ2-1; no firm D call. Trimming left V 2 bases short and J 11 bases short, with 10 bases between. The germline V gene encodes CDR1 SQVTM and CDR2 ANQGSEA. The CDR3 totals 11 residues. CDR3 protein: CSVESGTQQFF. The CDR3 coding sequence is TGCAGCGTTGAATCAGGAACCCAGCAGTTCTTC.

There are a few counts of this clonotype. The V and J genes are TRBV12-3 or TRBV12-4 and TRBJ1-2; D remains unclear. The CDR3 consists of 14 residues. Between the trimmed V and J ends, which lost 7 bases and 6 bases, there was a span of 18 bases. The CDR3 DNA is TGTGCCAGCACTATTGGATTGGGCGTGGATGGCTACACCTTC. Translated, it gives CASTIGLGVDGYTF.